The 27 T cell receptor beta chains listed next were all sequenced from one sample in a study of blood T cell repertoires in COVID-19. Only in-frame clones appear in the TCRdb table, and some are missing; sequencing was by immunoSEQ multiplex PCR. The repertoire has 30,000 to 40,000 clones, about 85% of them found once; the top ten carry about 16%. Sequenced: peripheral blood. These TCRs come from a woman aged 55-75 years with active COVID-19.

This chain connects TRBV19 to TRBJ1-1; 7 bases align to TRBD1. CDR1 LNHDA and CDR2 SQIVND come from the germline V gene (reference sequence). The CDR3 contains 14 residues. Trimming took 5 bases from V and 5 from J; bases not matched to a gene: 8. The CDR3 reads CASSPDRVATEAFF. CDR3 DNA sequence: TGTGCCAGTAGTCCCGACAGGGTGGCGACTGAAGCTTTCTTT.

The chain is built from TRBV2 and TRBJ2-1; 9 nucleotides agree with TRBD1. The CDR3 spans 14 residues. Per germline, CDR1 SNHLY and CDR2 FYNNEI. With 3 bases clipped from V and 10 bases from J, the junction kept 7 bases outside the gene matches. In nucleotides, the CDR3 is TGTGCCAGCAGTGACGGGACAGGGAATTGGGAGCAGTTCTTC. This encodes CASSDGTGNWEQFF.

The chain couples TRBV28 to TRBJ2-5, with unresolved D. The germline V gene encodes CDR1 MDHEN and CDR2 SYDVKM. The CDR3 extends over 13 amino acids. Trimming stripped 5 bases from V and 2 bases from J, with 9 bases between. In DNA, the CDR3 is TGTGCCAGCAGTCACCCCAGACAAGAGACCCAGTACTTC. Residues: CASSHPRQETQYF.

CDR3 nucleotides: TGTGCCAGCAGCTTGTTCGACTATGGCTACACCTTC. Protein product: CASSLFDYGYTF. V is TRBV5-6 and J is TRBJ1-2, with D hard to call. Trimming cost V 1 base and J 3 bases, with 4 bases left between them. Germline V gene sequence: CDR1 SGHDT, CDR2 YYEEEE. The CDR3 has 12 residues.

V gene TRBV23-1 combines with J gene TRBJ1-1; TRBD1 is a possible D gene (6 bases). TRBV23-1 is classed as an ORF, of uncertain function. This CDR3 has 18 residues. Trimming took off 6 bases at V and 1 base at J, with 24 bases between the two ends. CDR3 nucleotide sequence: TGCGCCAGCAGCCCTACCGTCCGGGACACGGGAAGGAACACTGAAGCTTTCTTT. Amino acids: CASSPTVRDTGRNTEAFF.

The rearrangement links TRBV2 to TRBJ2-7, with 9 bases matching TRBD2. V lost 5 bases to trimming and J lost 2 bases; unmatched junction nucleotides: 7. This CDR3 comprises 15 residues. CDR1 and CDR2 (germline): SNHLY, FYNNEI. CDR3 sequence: CASSRTWTSAYEQYF. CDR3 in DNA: TGTGCCAGCAGTCGGACCTGGACTAGCGCCTACGAGCAGTACTTC.

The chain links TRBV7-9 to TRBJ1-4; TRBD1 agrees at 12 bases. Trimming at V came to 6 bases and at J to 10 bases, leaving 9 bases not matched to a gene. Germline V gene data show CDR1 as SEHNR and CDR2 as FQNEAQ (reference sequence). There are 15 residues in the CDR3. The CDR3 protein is CASRLSGTGGAKLFF. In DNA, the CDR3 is TGTGCCAGCAGACTCTCCGGGACAGGGGGCGCAAAACTGTTTTTT.

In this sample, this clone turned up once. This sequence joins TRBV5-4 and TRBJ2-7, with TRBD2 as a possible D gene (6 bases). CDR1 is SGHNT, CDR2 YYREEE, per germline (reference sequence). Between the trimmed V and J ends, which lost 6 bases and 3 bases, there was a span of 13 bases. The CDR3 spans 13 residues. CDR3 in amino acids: CASTSGSSYEQYF. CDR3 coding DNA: TGTGCCAGCACATCCGGGAGTAGCTACGAGCAGTACTTC.

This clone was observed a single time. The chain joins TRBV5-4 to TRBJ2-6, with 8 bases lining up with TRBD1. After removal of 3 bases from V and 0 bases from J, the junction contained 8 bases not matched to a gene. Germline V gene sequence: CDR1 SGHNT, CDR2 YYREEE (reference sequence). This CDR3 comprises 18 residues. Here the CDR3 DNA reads TGTGCCAGCAGCTCCCTCGGACAGGGAGCCTCTGGGGCCAACGTCCTGACTTTC. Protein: CASSSLGQGASGANVLTF.

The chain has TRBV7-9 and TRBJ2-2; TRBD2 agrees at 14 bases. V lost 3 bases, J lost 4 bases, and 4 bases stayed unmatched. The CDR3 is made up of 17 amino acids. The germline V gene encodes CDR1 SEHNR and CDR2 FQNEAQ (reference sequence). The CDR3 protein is CASSLVGLAGGTGELFF. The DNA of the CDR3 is TGTGCCAGCAGCTTGGTCGGACTAGCGGGAGGCACCGGGGAGCTGTTTTTT.

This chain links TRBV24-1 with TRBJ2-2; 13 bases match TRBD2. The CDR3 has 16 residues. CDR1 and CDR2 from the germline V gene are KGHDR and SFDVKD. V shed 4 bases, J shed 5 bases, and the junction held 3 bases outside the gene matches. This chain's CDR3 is CATSDPGLAGTGELFF. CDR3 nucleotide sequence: TGTGCCACCAGTGACCCGGGACTAGCGGGGACCGGGGAGCTGTTTTTT.

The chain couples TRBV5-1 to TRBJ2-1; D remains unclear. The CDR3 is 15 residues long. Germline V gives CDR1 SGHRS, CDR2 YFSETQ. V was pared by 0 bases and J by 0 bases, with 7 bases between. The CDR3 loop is CASSLAALSYNEQFF. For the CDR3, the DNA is TGCGCCAGCAGCTTGGCCGCACTCTCCTACAATGAGCAGTTCTTC.

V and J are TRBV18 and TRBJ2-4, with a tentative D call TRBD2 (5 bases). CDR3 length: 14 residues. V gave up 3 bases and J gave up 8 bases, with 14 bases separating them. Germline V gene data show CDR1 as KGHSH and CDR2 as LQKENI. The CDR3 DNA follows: TGTGCCAGCTCACCGTCTCAGAGGGTGGACATTCAGTACTTC. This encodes CASSPSQRVDIQYF.

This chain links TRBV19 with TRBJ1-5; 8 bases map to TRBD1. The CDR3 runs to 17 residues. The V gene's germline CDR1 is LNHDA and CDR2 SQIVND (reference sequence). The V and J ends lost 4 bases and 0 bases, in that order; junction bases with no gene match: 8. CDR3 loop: CASSTLGQGHSNQPQHF. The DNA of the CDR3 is TGTGCCAGTAGTACCCTCGGACAGGGACATAGCAATCAGCCCCAGCATTTT. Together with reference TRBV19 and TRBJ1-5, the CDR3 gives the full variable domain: DGGITQSPKYLFRKEGQNVTLSCEQNLNHDAMYWYRQDPGQGLRLIYYSQIVNDFQKGDIAEGYSVSREKKESFPLTVTSAQKNPTAFYLCASSTLGQGHSNQPQHFGDGTRLSIL.

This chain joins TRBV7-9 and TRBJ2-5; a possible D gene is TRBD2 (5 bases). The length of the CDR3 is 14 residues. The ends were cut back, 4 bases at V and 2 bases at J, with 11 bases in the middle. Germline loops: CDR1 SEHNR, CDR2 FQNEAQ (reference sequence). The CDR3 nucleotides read TGTGCCAGCAGCTATAGCGCCCGACAAGAGACCCAGTACTTC. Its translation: CASSYSARQETQYF.

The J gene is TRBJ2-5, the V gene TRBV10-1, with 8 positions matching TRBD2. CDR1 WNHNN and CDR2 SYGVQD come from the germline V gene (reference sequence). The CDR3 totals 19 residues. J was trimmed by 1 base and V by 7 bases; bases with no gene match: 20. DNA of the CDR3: TGCGCCAGCATGGCGGCCCGGGAGGGCCCTGTATACCCCCAAGAGACCCAGTACTTC. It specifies CASMAAREGPVYPQETQYF.

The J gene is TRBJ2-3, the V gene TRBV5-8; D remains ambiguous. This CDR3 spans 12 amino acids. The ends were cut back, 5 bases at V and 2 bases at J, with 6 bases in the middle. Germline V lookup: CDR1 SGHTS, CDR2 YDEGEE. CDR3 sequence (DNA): TGTGCCAGCAGTCTCGTCACAGATACGCAGTATTTT. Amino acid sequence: CASSLVTDTQYF. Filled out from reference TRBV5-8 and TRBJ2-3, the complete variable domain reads EAGVTQSPTHLIKTRGQQATLRCSPISGHTSVYWYQQALGLGLQFLLWYDEGEERNRGNFPPRFSGRQFPNYSSELNVNALELEDSALYLCASSLVTDTQYFGPGTRLTVL.

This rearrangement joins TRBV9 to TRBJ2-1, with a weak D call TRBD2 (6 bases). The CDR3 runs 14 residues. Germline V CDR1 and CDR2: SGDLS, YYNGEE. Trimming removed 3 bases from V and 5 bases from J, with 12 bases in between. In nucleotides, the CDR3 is TGTGCCAGCAGCGCGACGGGACTTCACAATGAGCAGTTCTTC. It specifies CASSATGLHNEQFF.

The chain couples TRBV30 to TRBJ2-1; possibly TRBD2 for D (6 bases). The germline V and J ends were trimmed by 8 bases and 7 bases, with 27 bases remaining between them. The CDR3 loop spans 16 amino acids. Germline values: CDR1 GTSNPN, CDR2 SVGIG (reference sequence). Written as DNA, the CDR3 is TGTGCCGGAAAACCGCGTGTCGGGAGATGGTCGAATGAGCAGTTCTTC. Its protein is CAGKPRVGRWSNEQFF.

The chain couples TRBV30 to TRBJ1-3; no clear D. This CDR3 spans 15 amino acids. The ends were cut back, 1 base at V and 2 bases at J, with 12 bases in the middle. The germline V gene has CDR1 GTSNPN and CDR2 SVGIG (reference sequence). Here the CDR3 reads CAWSGSGLPGNTIYF. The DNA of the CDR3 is TGTGCCTGGAGTGGATCGGGTCTTCCTGGAAACACCATATATTTT.

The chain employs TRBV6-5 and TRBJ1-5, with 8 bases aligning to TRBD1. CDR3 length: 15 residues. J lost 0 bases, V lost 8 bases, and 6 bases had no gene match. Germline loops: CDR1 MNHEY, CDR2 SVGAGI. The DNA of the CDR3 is TGTGCCAGCGGGACAGGAGGGTATAGCAATCAGCCCCAGCATTTT. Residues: CASGTGGYSNQPQHF.

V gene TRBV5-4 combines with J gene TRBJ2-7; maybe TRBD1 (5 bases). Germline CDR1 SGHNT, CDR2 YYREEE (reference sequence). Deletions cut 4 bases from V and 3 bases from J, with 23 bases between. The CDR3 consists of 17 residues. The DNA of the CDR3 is TGTGCCAGCAGCCCGGATCTGGGGTGGGGCCAAGACTACGAGCAGTACTTC. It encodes CASSPDLGWGQDYEQYF.

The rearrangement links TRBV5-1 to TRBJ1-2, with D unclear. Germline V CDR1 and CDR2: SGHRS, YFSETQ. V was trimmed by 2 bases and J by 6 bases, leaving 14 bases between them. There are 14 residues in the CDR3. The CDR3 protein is CASSLEGISNGYTF. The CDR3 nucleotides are TGCGCCAGCAGCTTAGAGGGAATCAGCAATGGCTACACCTTC.

CDR3 nucleotide sequence: TGTGCCAGCAGCCAACCGAACTATGGCTACACCTTC. Residues: CASSQPNYGYTF. The chain joins TRBV3-1 (or the pseudogene TRBV3-2) to TRBJ1-2, with no clear D. CDR3 length: 12 residues. The V gene's germline CDR1 is LGHDT and CDR2 YNNKEL (reference sequence). Trimming took 2 bases from V and 2 from J, leaving 3 bases between them.

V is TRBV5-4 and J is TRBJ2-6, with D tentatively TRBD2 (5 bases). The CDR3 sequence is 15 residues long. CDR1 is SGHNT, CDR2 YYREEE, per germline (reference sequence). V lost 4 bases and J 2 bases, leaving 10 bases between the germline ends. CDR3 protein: CASSRSGTGANVLTF. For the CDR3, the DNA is TGTGCCAGCAGCCGTTCCGGGACTGGGGCCAACGTCCTGACTTTC.

CDR3: CASSLAELTRGGELFF. The CDR3 DNA sequence: TGCGCCAGCAGCTTGGCGGAGTTGACTAGGGGCGGGGAGCTGTTTTTT. The rearrangement uses TRBV5-1 and TRBJ2-2; D is possibly TRBD2 (6 bases). Germline V gene sequence: CDR1 SGHRS, CDR2 YFSETQ. Trimming cost V 0 bases and J 7 bases, with 16 bases left between them. The CDR3 is 16 residues long.

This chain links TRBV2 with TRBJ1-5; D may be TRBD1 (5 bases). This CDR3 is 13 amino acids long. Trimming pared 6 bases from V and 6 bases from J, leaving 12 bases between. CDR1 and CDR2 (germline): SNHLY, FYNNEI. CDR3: CASRGDWGQPQHF. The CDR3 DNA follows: TGTGCCAGCAGGGGGGACTGGGGTCAGCCCCAGCATTTT. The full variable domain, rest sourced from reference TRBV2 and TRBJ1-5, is EPEVTQTPSHQVTQMGQEVILRCVPISNHLYFYWYRQILGQKVEFLVSFYNNEISEKSEIFDDQFSVERPDGSNFTLKIRSTKLEDSAMYFCASRGDWGQPQHFGDGTRLSIL.